The T cell receptor (beta chain) described here comes from a study of circulating CD8 cells and anti-PD-1 response in melanoma. Study context: Nivolumab was given intravenously at 3 mg/kg every 2 weeks.

To note about this clonotype: What it binds is unknown. One end of the junction varies from germline; a read error may be responsible.

Study-level results: No tumor material was available, so peptide assays assessed reactivity. Only baseline and M1 samples entered the published repertoire comparisons.

The CDR3 has 16 amino acids. Each library started from roughly 16 ng of total RNA using the QIAseq Immune Repertoire TCR panel. In TCRdb, the reads were re-called with MiXCR into one record per CDR3 protein. The sample records approximately 460 distinct CDR3 sequences, about 8% being singletons. From live CD3+CD8+TCRalphabeta+ cells, four PD-1 and/or TIGIT subsets were sorted. The sequences come from CD8+ T cells from PBMCs, collected at baseline or after one month of anti-PD-1 therapy (not recorded which). The TCR sequence derives from a human donor with melanoma. The chain is built from TRBV12-3 or TRBV12-4 and TRBJ2-3; TRBD2 matches 9 bases. The CDR3 DNA sequence: TGTGCCAGCAGCTTAGATCTAGCGGGGAGCACAGATACGCAGTATTTT. This sequence encodes CASSLDLAGSTDTQYF.